The 31 T cell receptor beta chains below all came from one sample that was sequenced in a study of T-cell memory formation after mild COVID-19. TCRdb ran MiXCR on the 5' RACE reads and lists one entry per CDR3 protein. The table records some 320,000 distinct CDR3 sequences, roughly an eighth of them present only once. Sequencing was carried out using PBMCs or a T cell subset sorted from them (not recorded which). These receptors all stem from a man aged 18 to 35 who had mild COVID-19 (a few samples of this study predate the infection). Cell type and time point are not known.

The rearrangement links TRBV4-3 to TRBJ1-5; weak D call: TRBD1 (5 bases). V was shortened by 0 bases and J by 8 bases, with 11 bases between the two germline ends. Germline CDR1 LGHNA, CDR2 YSLEER. There are 14 residues in the CDR3. CDR3 bases: TGCGCCAGCAGCCAAGACGAGGGGCGAAAGCCCCAGCATTTT. The encoded protein is CASSQDEGRKPQHF.

The table lists this clonotype with a few counts. V usage is TRBV5-1 and J usage is TRBJ2-1, with TRBD1 identical over 11 bases. The germline CDR1 and CDR2 sequences are SGHRS and YFSETQ. V lost 7 bases and J lost 10; bases outside the gene matches: 16. This CDR3 has 16 residues. The DNA of the CDR3 is TGCGCCAGCGAACCATGGACAGGGGGCGGGTTCGGGGAGCAGTTCTTC. Its translation is CASEPWTGGGFGEQFF.

This clonotype was observed a few times. V and J are TRBV5-6 and TRBJ2-7, with TRBD1 matching 10 bases. The trim removed 2 bases at V and 4 bases at J, leaving 3 bases unmatched. The germline V gene has CDR1 SGHDT and CDR2 YYEEEE. The CDR3 length is 14 residues. CDR3 bases: TGTGCCAGCAGCTTACGACAGGGGGCTTACGAGCAGTACTTC. As protein: CASSLRQGAYEQYF.

The chain is built from TRBV10-3 and TRBJ1-1; D may be TRBD1 (5 bases). Germline V gene data show CDR1 as ENHRY and CDR2 as SYGVKD. The CDR3 contains 13 residues. Trimming shortened V by 7 bases and J by 4 bases, and 13 bases separated the two germline ends. CDR3 amino acids: CAINFQGGTEAFF. The DNA for the CDR3 is TGTGCCATCAATTTTCAGGGCGGCACTGAAGCTTTCTTT.

This clonotype was observed a handful of times. The chain joins TRBV5-1 to TRBJ1-1; D is possibly TRBD1 (5 bases). CDR3 size: 12 residues. Germline V gene sequence: CDR1 SGHRS, CDR2 YFSETQ. With 0 bases removed from V and 11 bases from J, the gap between germline ends came to 11 bases. The CDR3: CASSLGRAAAFF. CDR3 DNA sequence: TGCGCCAGCAGCTTGGGCAGGGCGGCGGCTTTCTTT. Full variable domain (outside the CDR3, taken from reference TRBV5-1 and TRBJ1-1): KAGVTQTPRYLIKTRGQQVTLSCSPISGHRSVSWYQQTPGQGLQFLFEYFSETQRNKGNFPGRFSGRQFSNSRSEMNVSTLELGDSALYLCASSLGRAAAFFGQGTRLTVV.

The chain has TRBV5-6 and TRBJ2-1; tentative D call: TRBD1 (6 bases). The CDR3 has 16 amino acids. Germline V gene lookup returns CDR1 SGHDT and CDR2 YYEEEE. Trimming removed 4 bases at V and 4 bases at J, with 18 bases between. The CDR3: CASSPEVGQHYNEQFF. The CDR3 region has the DNA TGTGCCAGCAGCCCGGAAGTCGGACAGCATTACAATGAGCAGTTCTTC.

The table lists this clonotype with a few counts. This chain links TRBV5-1 with TRBJ2-1, with D maybe TRBD2 (5 bases). With 4 bases removed from V and 1 base from J, the gap between germline ends came to 18 bases. The length of the CDR3 is 17 residues. Looked up from germline, CDR1 is SGHRS and CDR2 is YFSETQ. DNA of the CDR3: TGCGCCAGCAGCCCCAAAGGGATCAGCGGTTCCTACAATGAGCAGTTCTTC. Amino acids: CASSPKGISGSYNEQFF.

In this sample, this clonotype turned up many times. J is TRBJ1-6 and V is TRBV7-9, with unresolved D. The length of the CDR3 is 14 residues. From germline, CDR1 is SEHNR and CDR2 FQNEAQ (reference sequence). The ends were cut back, 1 base at V and 5 bases at J, with 6 bases in the middle. The CDR3 region is CASSLGQNNSPLHF. The CDR3 DNA sequence: TGTGCCAGCAGCTTAGGCCAGAATAATTCACCCCTCCACTTT.

This clonotype was picked up a small number of times. The rearrangement uses TRBV7-3 and TRBJ2-2; 10 nucleotides agree with TRBD2. The CDR3 has 17 amino acids. The V and J ends lost 2 bases and 4 bases, in that order; junction bases with no gene match: 7. Germline V gives CDR1 SGHTA, CDR2 FQGTGA. The CDR3 region has the DNA TGTGCCAGCAGCTTATATCCTAGCGGGGGTCGCACCGGGGAGCTGTTTTTT. Its protein is CASSLYPSGGRTGELFF.

Many counts were recorded for this clonotype. The rearrangement links TRBV29-1 to TRBJ2-6; D not resolved. The germline V and J ends were trimmed by 4 bases and 1 base, with 5 bases remaining between them. CDR1 is SQVTM, CDR2 ANQGSEA, per germline. This CDR3 comprises 13 residues. DNA of the CDR3: TGCAGCGTTGCGGTTTCTGGGGCCAACGTCCTGACTTTC. Protein sequence: CSVAVSGANVLTF.

A few counts support this clonotype. V and J are TRBV20-1 and TRBJ1-4, with D perhaps TRBD1 (5 bases). The CDR3 consists of 13 residues. Trimming shortened V by 5 bases and J by 8 bases, and 15 bases separated the two germline ends. Germline CDR1 DFQATT, CDR2 SNEGSKA (reference sequence). Written as DNA, the CDR3 is TGCAGTGCTTCATCGGGGGGTTGGGAAAAACTGTTTTTT. The encoded protein is CSASSGGWEKLFF.

The CDR3 DNA follows: TGTGCCACCAGCAGAGAGACAGGGCCTCATACCTACAATGAGCAGTTCTTC. It specifies CATSRETGPHTYNEQFF. The rearrangement links TRBV15 to TRBJ2-1, with 7 bases fitting TRBD1. J gave up 2 bases and V 0 bases, and 7 bases lay outside the gene matches. This CDR3 contains 17 residues. The germline CDR1 and CDR2 sequences are LNHNV and YYDKDF (reference sequence).

There are a few counts of this clonotype. V and J are TRBV10-3 and TRBJ2-7; TRBD2 matches at 8 bases. The junction had 1 base not matched to a gene; V was cut back by 1 base and J by 5 bases. CDR3 length: 13 amino acids. CDR1 ENHRY and CDR2 SYGVKD come from the germline V gene. CDR3 protein: CAISEYGGDEQYV. The CDR3 region has the DNA TGTGCCATCAGTGAGTACGGGGGGGACGAGCAGTACGTC.

Remarks on this clonotype: A read error may account for a junction end that differs from germline. V is TRBV7-7 and J is TRBJ2-5; D not certain. The CDR3 has 16 residues. Germline values: CDR1 SSHAT, CDR2 FNYEAQ (reference sequence). The CDR3 DNA reads TGTGCTAGCACTAACCGGATACGGGTCAAGCAAGAGACCCAGTACTTC. Residues: CASTNRIRVKQETQYF.

A few counts support this clonotype. The genes are TRBV15 and TRBJ1-5, with D uncertain. This CDR3 contains 17 residues. V gave up 0 bases and J gave up 0 bases, with 12 bases separating them. Germline V CDR1 and CDR2: LNHNV, YYDKDF (reference sequence). CDR3 in DNA: TGTGCCACCAGCAGAGATTGGGGAGTGGCTAGCAATCAGCCCCAGCATTTT. Translated: CATSRDWGVASNQPQHF.

There are a few counts of this clonotype. The chain carries TRBV29-1 and TRBJ2-5; 7 nucleotides match TRBD1. The V segment lost 7 bases and the J segment 9 bases; nucleotides outside the gene matches: 11. The germline CDR1 and CDR2 sequences are SQVTM and ANQGSEA. This CDR3 contains 12 residues. The CDR3 nucleotides read TGCAGCGCACGGGACAGAGACTTGGCCCAGTACTTC. Protein product: CSARDRDLAQYF.

This clonotype appeared a few times. The gene calls are TRBV5-1 and TRBJ1-1; no reliable D call. Trimming removed 5 bases at V and 3 bases at J, with 11 bases between. The CDR3 totals 13 residues. Germline assignment: CDR1 SGHRS and CDR2 YFSETQ. The DNA of the CDR3 is TGCGCCAGCAGGCGGCAGTTAGACACTGAAGCTTTCTTT. Its protein product is CASRRQLDTEAFF.

The chain joins TRBV7-2 to TRBJ2-7; no clear D. V was shortened by 3 bases and J by 0 bases, with 15 bases between the two germline ends. The length of the CDR3 is 16 residues. CDR1 SGHTA and CDR2 FQGNSA come from the germline V gene. CDR3 region: CASSFLMDVRSYEQYF. In DNA, the CDR3 is TGTGCCAGCAGCTTCCTTATGGACGTTCGCTCCTACGAGCAGTACTTC.

This clonotype was picked up a small number of times. The CDR3 is CASSFGRNQETQYF. The CDR3 DNA is TGTGCCAGCAGCTTCGGACGGAACCAAGAGACCCAGTACTTC. The rearrangement uses TRBV11-2 and TRBJ2-5; no clear D. Germline CDR1 is SGHAT and CDR2 is FQNNGV. The CDR3 has 14 residues. Between the trimmed V and J ends, which lost 3 bases and 0 bases, there was a span of 8 bases.

This clonotype was detected only a few times. J is TRBJ1-5 and V is TRBV4-1; tentative D call: TRBD1 (6 bases). Per the germline V gene, CDR1 is MGHRA and CDR2 is YSYEKL. The ends were cut back, 5 bases at V and 0 bases at J, with 11 bases in the middle. This CDR3 region has 15 residues. The CDR3 coding sequence is TGCGCCAGCAGCGCAAACAGGGCTAGCAATCAGCCCCAGCATTTT. Its translation is CASSANRASNQPQHF.

V gene TRBV11-2 combines with J gene TRBJ1-1, with a tentative D call TRBD1 (6 bases). This CDR3 contains 15 residues. The germline CDR1 and CDR2 sequences are SGHAT and FQNNGV. V dropped 6 bases and J dropped 0 bases, with 14 bases sitting between them. The DNA of the CDR3 is TGTGCCAGCAGACTTGCCGGGACATTGAACACTGAAGCTTTCTTT. Encoded protein: CASRLAGTLNTEAFF.

In this sample, this clonotype turned up a few times. This chain links TRBV4-1 with TRBJ1-3; no clear D. Germline V lookup: CDR1 MGHRA, CDR2 YSYEKL. This CDR3 comprises 14 residues. V was pared by 1 base and J by 7 bases, with 11 bases between. For the CDR3, the DNA is TGCGCCAGCAGCCAAGTTACTCGGACGAACACCATATATTTT. As protein: CASSQVTRTNTIYF.

This clonotype was recorded at least ten times. This sequence joins TRBV29-1 and TRBJ2-3, with unresolved D. Trimming left V 5 bases short and J 1 base short, with 7 bases between. Germline loops: CDR1 SQVTM, CDR2 ANQGSEA. The CDR3 is 12 residues long. CDR3 region: CSVHGGTDTQYF. The CDR3 DNA follows: TGCAGCGTTCATGGGGGCACAGATACGCAGTATTTT.

This clonotype was observed a handful of times. The chain recombines TRBV5-8 with TRBJ2-7; no definite D call. Germline assignment: CDR1 SGHTS and CDR2 YDEGEE. The CDR3 totals 12 residues. The V and J ends lost 0 bases and 4 bases respectively, with 5 bases between them. The DNA of the CDR3 is TGTGCCAGCAGCTTGGAGTATTACGAGCAGTACTTC. It encodes CASSLEYYEQYF.

This clonotype has more than one count but fewer than ten. This chain links TRBV11-2 with TRBJ2-2; 7 bases line up with TRBD2. V lost 3 bases and J lost 6; bases outside the gene matches: 10. The CDR3 runs 16 residues. The germline gives CDR1 SGHAT, CDR2 FQNNGV. This chain's CDR3 is CASSLGWGGSAGELFF. As DNA, the CDR3 is TGTGCCAGCAGCTTGGGCTGGGGGGGTAGCGCCGGGGAGCTGTTTTTT.

The table lists this clonotype with a few counts. V usage is TRBV7-2 and J usage is TRBJ1-1; D may be TRBD1 (5 bases). Trimming took off 2 bases at V and 4 bases at J, with 14 bases between the two ends. The germline V gene encodes CDR1 SGHTA and CDR2 FQGNSA. CDR3 length equals 15 residues. The CDR3 nucleotides are TGTGCCAGCAGCTTAACCTCCGGGGGAATCACTGAAGCTTTCTTT. Its protein product is CASSLTSGGITEAFF. Complete variable domain (other parts from reference TRBV7-2 and TRBJ1-1): GAGVSQSPSNKVTEKGKDVELRCDPISGHTALYWYRQSLGQGLEFLIYFQGNSAPDKSGLPSDRFSAERTGGSVSTLTIQRTQQEDSAVYLCASSLTSGGITEAFFGQGTRLTVV.

There are a few counts of this clonotype. The chain recombines TRBV7-6 with TRBJ1-6, with 8 bases aligning to TRBD1. Germline values: CDR1 SGHVS, CDR2 FNYEAQ. The ends lost 5 bases at V and 6 bases at J; junction bases unmatched: 6. This CDR3 region has 15 residues. The CDR3 coding sequence is TGTGCCAGCAGCAGCGGACAGGGACGTAATTCACCCCTCCACTTT. This encodes CASSSGQGRNSPLHF.

The V call is TRBV7-2, the J call TRBJ2-4; D is tentatively TRBD1 or TRBD2 (5 bases each). CDR3 length equals 14 residues. V shed 6 bases and J shed 0 bases, with 9 bases lying between them. Germline CDR1 SGHTA, CDR2 FQGNSA. This CDR3 reads CASRGVLAKNIQYF. The CDR3 DNA reads as TGTGCCAGCAGGGGGGTCCTAGCCAAAAACATTCAGTACTTC.

This clonotype was seen once. The chain joins TRBV20-1 to TRBJ2-3, with unresolved D. V dropped 2 bases and J dropped 0 bases, with 6 bases sitting between them. CDR3 length: 13 amino acids. The germline CDR1 and CDR2 sequences are DFQATT and SNEGSKA (reference sequence). The CDR3, as DNA: TGCAGTGCTAGATATACTAGCACAGATACGCAGTATTTT. Translated: CSARYTSTDTQYF.

This clonotype was seen a handful of times. The V call is TRBV6-2 or TRBV6-3, the J call TRBJ2-1; D may be TRBD1 (6 bases). The CDR3 sequence is 15 residues long. CDR1 and CDR2 from the germline V gene are MNHEY and SVGEGT. Trimming took 6 bases from V and 8 from J, leaving 20 bases between them. CDR3 DNA: TGTGCCAGCAGATTAGGGGGTCGGGGTATCGATGAGCAGTTCTTC. It specifies CASRLGGRGIDEQFF.

This clonotype was counted between two and nine times. CDR3 nucleotides: TGTGCCAGTAGTATCCGGGACAGGGGAAATGAAAAACTGTTTTTT. Protein sequence: CASSIRDRGNEKLFF. The rearrangement links TRBV19 to TRBJ1-4, with 10 bases that match TRBD1. Germline V lookup: CDR1 LNHDA, CDR2 SQIVND (reference sequence). V trimming: 3 bases; J trimming: 5 bases; junction bases outside the gene matches: 3. This CDR3 has 15 residues.